Listed below are T cell receptor beta chains from one sample, sequenced in a study of cytomegalovirus exposure and HLA in healthy donors. Libraries were prepared by immunoSEQ multiplex PCR; TCRdb keeps only in-frame clonotypes and omits some of them. In the table there are about 92,000 clones, around 74% of which are singletons. Material for sequencing was PBMCs. These receptors were taken from a man between 50 and 59 years old in good health and CMV-seropositive. The CDR3 runs from the conserved cysteine through the conserved F or W. The order of the fields is D gene, J gene, V gene, clone size, CDR3 protein, CDR3 DNA. D genes are given only for firm matches. Size tells how often a clone was seen (once, few, many) or the class of an expanded clone, and some rows leave it out.

.	TRBJ1-2	TRBV9	.	CASSVADSGVDYGYPF	TGTGCCAGCAGCGTCGCTGATTCGGGGGTCGACTATGGCTACCCCTTC
.	TRBJ2-5	TRBV7-8	.	CASSPGQGGLETQYF	TGTGCCAGCAGTCCTGGACAGGGAGGGTTGGAGACCCAGTACTTC
.	TRBJ2-1	TRBV6-1	few	CAIPVRDGKDNEQFF	TGTGCCATCCCCGTCAGGGATGGTAAAGACAATGAGCAGTTCTTC
TRBD2	TRBJ2-7	TRBV9	.	CASSVDGRGGSYEQYF	TGTGCCAGCAGCGTAGATGGGCGGGGGGGCTCCTACGAGCAGTACTTC
.	TRBJ1-1	TRBV6-1	.	CASSESTTGNTEAFF	TGTGCCAGCAGTGAGTCCACCACGGGGAACACTGAAGCTTTCTTT
.	TRBJ2-7	TRBV4-2	.	CASSQDPTGYYEQYF	TGTGCCAGCAGCCAAGATCCCACAGGGTACTACGAGCAGTACTTC
TRBD2	TRBJ2-3	TRBV10-3	.	CAISAQLAANTDTQYF	TGTGCCATCAGTGCCCAACTAGCGGCAAACACAGATACGCAGTATTTT
.	TRBJ2-7	TRBV4-2	.	CASSQGDISYEQYF	TGTGCCAGCAGCCAAGGGGACATCTCCTACGAGCAGTACTTC
.	TRBJ2-7	TRBV5-5	.	CASSLDPPVTPYEQYF	TGTGCCAGCAGCTTGGATCCCCCGGTAACGCCCTACGAGCAGTACTTC
.	TRBJ1-6	TRBV28	.	CASSLGQGLGSPLHF	TGTGCCAGCAGTTTAGGGCAGGGGTTGGGTTCACCCCTCCACTTT
TRBD2	TRBJ2-7	TRBV6-1	few	CASRLGLAGVYEQYF	TGTGCCAGCAGGCTGGGACTAGCGGGGGTATACGAGCAGTACTTC
TRBD1	TRBJ2-7	TRBV5-1	.	CASSYGQGAGEQYF	TGCGCCAGCAGCTATGGACAGGGGGCGGGCGAGCAGTACTTC
TRBD2	TRBJ2-1	TRBV5-1	.	CASSPGLAGGYNEQFF	TGCGCCAGCAGCCCTGGACTAGCGGGGGGGTACAATGAGCAGTTCTTC
TRBD1	TRBJ2-7	TRBV9	.	CASSGGGQSPKQYF	TGTGCCAGCAGCGGAGGGGGACAGTCCCCCAAGCAGTACTTC
.	TRBJ2-5	TRBV4-3	few	CASSQADRKETQYF	TGCGCCAGCAGCCAAGCGGACAGAAAAGAGACCCAGTACTTC
TRBD1	TRBJ1-2	TRBV5-1	.	CASSLPGGRDYTF	TGCGCCAGCAGCTTGCCAGGGGGCAGGGACTACACCTTC
TRBD2	TRBJ2-3	TRBV6-1	.	CASTGLAGADTQYF	TGTGCCAGTACAGGACTAGCGGGAGCAGATACGCAGTATTTT
.	TRBJ2-3	TRBV2	.	CASKGDLFSQYF	TGTGCCAGCAAGGGGGATTTGTTCTCGCAGTATTTT
TRBD2	TRBJ2-3	TRBV5-4	once	CASSSGTISTDTQYF	TGTGCCAGCAGCTCCGGGACTATTAGCACAGATACGCAGTATTTT
TRBD2	TRBJ2-1	TRBV9	.	CASSTFSRGLNEQFF	TGTGCCAGCAGCACCTTCTCGCGGGGGTTGAATGAGCAGTTCTTC
.	TRBJ1-2	TRBV28	.	CASSFGQNYGYTF	TGTGCCAGCAGTTTTGGTCAGAACTATGGCTACACCTTC
TRBD1	TRBJ2-5	TRBV6-5	.	CASRGQGRETQYF	TGTGCCAGCAGGGGACAGGGGAGGGAGACCCAGTACTTC
.	TRBJ1-3	TRBV30	.	CAWSHTGISGNTIYF	TGTGCCTGGAGTCACACGGGGATCTCTGGAAACACCATATATTTT